This is a list of T cell receptor beta chains from one sample in a study of T-cell reconstitution after alpha-beta-depleted transplantation in children. In TCRdb, the PCR reads were re-called with MiXCR into one record per CDR3 protein. The sample consists of 780,000 or so distinct CDR3 sequences, about 15% of them appearing once. Sequencing was performed on PBMCs, mostly from graft donor cells, taken 360 days after TCRalphabeta/CD19-depleted stem cell transplant. The source of these receptors is a male patient younger than 18 who had a stem cell transplant for acute lymphoblastic leukemia, so the T cells may come from the graft donor. Both conserved end residues are part of each CDR3. D genes are given only for firm matches. The listing skips clone size in some rows; elsewhere it reads once, few, many or a size class.

j_call,clone_size,v_call,d_call,cdr3_aa,cdr3_nt
TRBJ2-7,few,TRBV4-1,NA,CASRGLLSSYEQYF,TGCGCCAGCCGCGGTCTGCTCAGCTCCTACGAGCAGTACTTC
TRBJ2-7,few,TRBV18,NA,CASSIFGQNEQYF,TGTGCCAGCTCCATTTTTGGACAGAACGAGCAGTACTTC
TRBJ1-4,NA,TRBV6-1,NA,CASSERGGNEKLFF,TGTGCCAGCAGTGAACGCGGCGGTAATGAAAAACTGTTTTTT
TRBJ1-5,NA,TRBV4-1,NA,CASSQVAGLGQPQHF,TGCGCCAGCAGCCAAGTGGCAGGGCTGGGGCAGCCCCAGCATTTT
TRBJ2-7,NA,TRBV7-8,NA,CASSARDRSSTYEQYF,TGTGCCAGCAGCGCTAGGGATAGGTCTAGCACCTACGAGCAGTACTTC
TRBJ2-1,NA,TRBV7-3,NA,CASSFSRLVKEQFF,TGTGCCAGCAGCTTTTCAAGACTAGTCAAGGAGCAGTTCTTC
TRBJ2-7,few,TRBV12-3/TRBV12-4,NA,CASSLGLGSNYEQYF,TGTGCCAGCAGTTTAGGGTTGGGGTCCAACTACGAGCAGTACTTC
TRBJ1-2,NA,TRBV7-9,NA,CASSDPPGGINYGYTF,TGTGCCAGCAGCGACCCTCCGGGGGGGATTAACTATGGCTACACCTTC
TRBJ2-2,NA,TRBV5-1,TRBD2,CASSLGLAGGTLGELFF,TGCGCCAGCAGCTTGGGACTAGCGGGAGGCACCCTCGGGGAGCTGTTTTTT
TRBJ1-2,NA,TRBV30,NA,CACNAPGTAPSNYGYTF,TGTGCCTGCAACGCGCCGGGCACAGCGCCTTCTAACTATGGCTACACCTTC
TRBJ2-7,few,TRBV25-1,NA,CASSRILGASYEQYF,TGTGCCAGCAGTAGGATACTGGGGGCCTCCTACGAGCAGTACTTC
TRBJ1-4,NA,TRBV7-8,NA,CASSLGWANSDEKLFF,TGTGCCAGCAGCTTAGGATGGGCAAACTCGGACGAAAAACTGTTTTTT
TRBJ2-2,many,TRBV9,NA,CASSTRGNTGELFF,TGTGCCAGCAGCACACGCGGCAACACCGGGGAGCTGTTTTTT
TRBJ1-4,few,TRBV7-3,NA,CASRGVWANEKLFF,TGTGCCAGCAGGGGAGTTTGGGCTAATGAAAAACTGTTTTTT
TRBJ2-5,few,TRBV12-3/TRBV12-4,NA,CASSFTAGQETQYF,TGTGCCAGCAGTTTTACAGCGGGTCAAGAGACCCAGTACTTC
TRBJ1-2,few,TRBV12-3/TRBV12-4,NA,CASGSQGIQGYTF,TGTGCCAGCGGGAGCCAGGGAATACAAGGCTACACCTTC
TRBJ2-7,NA,TRBV4-2,TRBD2,CASSPGLNFEQYF,TGTGCCAGCAGCCCGGGACTAAATTTCGAGCAGTACTTC
TRBJ2-1,NA,TRBV20-1,NA,CSARDSGTPYNEQFF,TGCAGTGCTAGAGATTCGGGGACGCCATACAATGAGCAGTTCTTC
TRBJ2-2,NA,TRBV6-5,TRBD2,CASSYSLRGARAGELFF,TGTGCCAGCAGTTACTCGTTGCGGGGGGCTAGGGCCGGGGAGCTGTTTTTT
TRBJ2-7,many,TRBV12-3/TRBV12-4,TRBD2,CASSLGTSGAYEQYF,TGTGCCAGCAGCCTCGGGACTAGCGGTGCCTACGAGCAGTACTTC
TRBJ1-1,NA,TRBV6-1,TRBD1,CASRQQGVNTEAFF,TGTGCCAGCAGACAACAGGGGGTCAACACTGAAGCTTTCTTT
TRBJ2-3,few,TRBV7-3,TRBD2,CASSLLPGLAGGPGTDTQYF,TGTGCCAGCAGCTTATTGCCGGGACTAGCGGGAGGGCCGGGAACAGATACGCAGTATTTT
TRBJ2-4,NA,TRBV12-3/TRBV12-4,NA,CASSFGHRQNIQYF,TGTGCCAGCAGTTTTGGACACCGGCAGAACATTCAGTACTTC
TRBJ2-1,few,TRBV5-1,TRBD2,CASSPGRGRATGEQFF,TGCGCCAGCAGCCCGGGACGCGGGAGGGCCACCGGTGAGCAGTTCTTC
TRBJ2-1,few,TRBV18,TRBD2,CASSRLAGGRSYNEQFF,TGTGCCAGCTCACGGCTAGCGGGAGGAAGGTCCTACAATGAGCAGTTCTTC
TRBJ2-7,many,TRBV20-1,TRBD2,CSANIPGLAYEQYF,TGCAGTGCTAATATACCGGGACTAGCCTACGAGCAGTACTTC
TRBJ2-7,NA,TRBV28,NA,CASSLPNLGLSYEQYF,TGTGCCAGCAGTTTACCGAATCTGGGTCTGTCCTACGAGCAGTACTTC
TRBJ2-2,many,TRBV2,NA,CASIPQRNTGELFF,TGTGCCAGCATCCCCCAGAGAAACACCGGGGAGCTGTTTTTT
TRBJ2-7,NA,TRBV11-1,NA,CASCSKTGPYEQYF,TGTGCCAGCTGTTCCAAGACAGGCCCCTACGAGCAGTACTTC
TRBJ2-2,few,TRBV29-1,TRBD2,CSVEELAANTGELFF,TGCAGCGTTGAAGAACTAGCGGCGAACACCGGGGAGCTGTTTTTT
TRBJ2-2,many,TRBV12-3/TRBV12-4,NA,CASSSNHRVNTGELFF,TGTGCCAGCAGTTCCAACCACAGGGTCAACACCGGGGAGCTGTTTTTT
TRBJ2-1,few,TRBV5-1,TRBD2,CASSPSGRISYNEQFF,TGCGCCAGCAGCCCTAGCGGGAGGATCTCCTACAATGAGCAGTTCTTC
TRBJ2-2,few,TRBV4-1,TRBD2,CASSQSRGRGGVNTGELFF,TGCGCCAGCAGCCAATCCCGAGGGAGGGGCGGAGTGAACACCGGGGAGCTGTTTTTT
TRBJ2-3,NA,TRBV3-1,TRBD2,CATCQGPGLATDTQYF,TGTGCCACCTGCCAAGGCCCGGGACTAGCCACAGATACGCAGTATTTT
TRBJ2-3,NA,TRBV5-5,TRBD1,CASSLDRGVPDTQYF,TGTGCCAGCAGCTTGGACAGGGGGGTCCCAGATACGCAGTATTTT
TRBJ1-1,few,TRBV2,NA,CASSHRLTEAFF,TGTGCCAGCAGTCACAGGCTCACTGAAGCTTTCTTT
TRBJ1-5,NA,TRBV19,NA,CAWSSGGGTQPQHF,TGTGCCTGGAGTTCGGGTGGGGGGACTCAGCCCCAGCATTTT
TRBJ2-7,NA,TRBV7-6,NA,CASSSPGTLDLYEQYF,TGTGCCAGCAGCTCCCCCGGGACTCTTGACCTCTACGAGCAGTACTTC
TRBJ1-1,few,TRBV12-3/TRBV12-4,NA,CASGKRMNTEAFF,TGTGCCAGCGGCAAGAGGATGAACACTGAAGCTTTCTTT
TRBJ2-2,few,TRBV24-1,NA,CATSLGAFSGELFF,TGTGCCACCTCCTTAGGTGCTTTCTCCGGGGAGCTGTTTTTT
TRBJ2-1,few,TRBV5-5,NA,CASTQHEQFF,TGTGCCAGCACCCAACATGAGCAGTTCTTC
TRBJ1-5,NA,TRBV27,TRBD1,CASSSLGTGYNQPQHF,TGTGCCAGCAGTTCCCTCGGGACAGGATACAACCAGCCCCAGCATTTT
TRBJ2-7,few,TRBV12-3/TRBV12-4,TRBD2,CASSPVPGGRSYEQYF,TGTGCCAGCAGTCCCGTCCCGGGGGGGCGTTCCTACGAGCAGTACTTC
TRBJ2-2,NA,TRBV24-1,NA,CATSEYAANTGELFF,TGTGCCACCAGTGAGTACGCGGCGAACACCGGGGAGCTGTTTTTT
TRBJ2-7,few,TRBV3-1,TRBD1,CASSRLSGTGHYEQYF,TGTGCCAGCAGCCGTTTATCCGGGACAGGACATTACGAGCAGTACTTC
TRBJ2-7,many,TRBV12-3/TRBV12-4,TRBD2,CASSLAGGYDEQYF,TGTGCCAGCAGTTTAGCGGGAGGGTATGACGAGCAGTACTTC
TRBJ1-5,few,TRBV28,NA,CASSLMAGDQPQHF,TGTGCCAGCAGTTTAATGGCAGGGGATCAGCCCCAGCATTTT
TRBJ1-1,many,TRBV11-3,NA,CASTFTPGAEAFF,TGTGCCAGCACCTTTACGCCGGGCGCTGAAGCTTTCTTT
TRBJ2-7,NA,TRBV5-1,TRBD2,CASSLGGRHEQYF,TGCGCCAGCAGCTTGGGCGGGAGACACGAGCAGTACTTC